This T cell receptor beta chain was obtained from a study of pediatric ulcerative colitis. Whole-study findings and limits: Two rectal clonotypes were found only in ulcerative colitis patients, all of them.

Clones were sequenced by immunoSEQ multiplex PCR, and TCRdb holds only the in-frame ones, with some missing. This repertoire shows tens of thousands of clones, about 90% found once; its top ten account for around 1.5%. About this clone: Its specificity is not known.

Sequencing input: blood. The sequence derives from a boy between 10 and 17 years old who was a control in a study of pediatric ulcerative colitis.

CDR3: CASSPPSANTGELFF. The CDR3 DNA is TGTGCCAGCTCACCACCTTCGGCGAACACCGGGGAGCTGTTTTTT. V is TRBV18 and J is TRBJ2-2; D ambiguous. Trimming cost V 0 bases and J 0 bases, with 5 bases left between them. The length of the CDR3 is 15 residues. The germline V gene encodes CDR1 KGHSH and CDR2 LQKENI. The variable domain in full, with the rest retrieved from reference TRBV18 and TRBJ2-2, is NAGVMQNPRHLVRRRGQEARLRCSPMKGHSHVYWYRQLPEEGLKFMVYLQKENIIDESGMPKERFSAEFPKEGPSILRIQQVVRGDSAAYFCASSPPSANTGELFFGEGSRLTVL.